These 32 T cell receptor beta chains were sequenced from one sample in a study of OX40 agonist ivuxolimab in advanced cancers. The library was prepared using the immunoSEQ multiplex PCR assay. Held by TCRdb, this immuneACCESS table contains in-frame sequences only and omits some clones. Under half of the omission traces to an unresolved V gene where checked; the cause of the rest is unknown. The sample data list fewer than 200,000 clones, and under 95% of these were observed just once. Approximately 0.32% of the sample is held by the ten biggest clonotypes. Sample: CD4+ or CD8+ T cells sorted from blood, taken in a trial of the OX40 agonist ivuxolimab. The receptor source for this set is an adult with an advanced solid tumor such as melanoma, head and neck, liver or kidney cancer.

This chain joins TRBV28 and TRBJ2-7; 7 nucleotides align to TRBD1. Per germline, CDR1 MDHEN and CDR2 SYDVKM. V was pared by 3 bases and J by 3 bases, with 8 bases of the junction left unmatched. The CDR3 covers 15 residues. The CDR3 sequence: CASSLMGQKDYEQYF. CDR3 in DNA: TGTGCCAGCAGTTTGATGGGACAGAAAGACTACGAGCAGTACTTC.

CDR3 protein: CASSESRQGLGYTF. CDR3 nucleotide sequence: TGCGCCAGCAGTGAGTCCCGACAGGGCCTTGGCTACACCTTC. The V gene is TRBV10-2, the J gene TRBJ1-2; 7 bases line up with TRBD1. From germline, CDR1 is WSHSY and CDR2 SAAADI. Unmatched junction bases numbered 5, after V lost 0 bases and J lost 7 bases. CDR3 length: 14 residues.

This chain connects TRBV5-1 to TRBJ2-3; 8 positions match TRBD2. Germline assignment: CDR1 SGHRS and CDR2 YFSETQ. V was clipped by 4 bases and J by 6 bases; unmatched bases: 13. The CDR3 is made up of 16 amino acids. The CDR3 DNA is TGCGCCAGCAGCCCGAATAGCGGGGCGGGCGGGGATACGCAGTATTTT. Its translation is CASSPNSGAGGDTQYF.

The chain joins TRBV7-2 to TRBJ2-1; 8 bases match TRBD1. The CDR3 sequence is 15 residues long. Trimming at V came to 4 bases and at J to 4 bases, leaving 6 bases not matched to a gene. Germline CDR1 and CDR2: SGHTA and FQGNSA. CDR3 in DNA: TGTGCCAGCAGCTCGAACAGGGGGACATACAATGAGCAGTTCTTC. Translation gives CASSSNRGTYNEQFF.

CDR3 in DNA: TGCGCCAGCAGCTTTCTCCAGGGGGAGCTGTTTTTT. Its translation: CASSFLQGELFF. This chain joins TRBV5-1 and TRBJ2-2; D remains ambiguous. V lost 2 bases, J lost 8 bases, and 7 bases lay in between. Germline V lookup: CDR1 SGHRS, CDR2 YFSETQ. This CDR3 contains 12 residues.

The CDR3 DNA reads TGCGCCAGCAGCTTGGATAACCGGGCCGGGGAGCTGTTTTTT. This translates into CASSLDNRAGELFF. The chain links TRBV5-1 to TRBJ2-2; D remains unclear. The germline V gene has CDR1 SGHRS and CDR2 YFSETQ. V lost 0 bases and J lost 6, with 9 bases in between. The CDR3 covers 14 residues.

V gene TRBV7-9 combines with J gene TRBJ1-4, with D unclear. Looked up from germline, CDR1 is SEHNR and CDR2 is FQNEAQ (reference sequence). This CDR3 comprises 16 residues. Trimming took off 5 bases at V and 8 bases at J, with 21 bases between the two ends. In nucleotides, the CDR3 is TGTGCCAGCAGCCCACAAGACCTCGTCGGCGGAGAAAAACTGTTTTTT. This sequence encodes CASSPQDLVGGEKLFF.

The chain couples TRBV19 to TRBJ1-1, with D uncertain. CDR1 and CDR2 (germline): LNHDA, SQIVND (reference sequence). The V end lost 8 bases, the J end lost 3 bases, and 7 bases lay between the germline ends. CDR3 length equals 11 residues. The CDR3 DNA follows: TGTGCCAGTCAGAAGGACACTGAAGCTTTCTTT. This gives the protein CASQKDTEAFF.

The gene calls are TRBV14 and TRBJ1-1; 7 bases line up with TRBD1. The germline gives CDR1 SGHDN, CDR2 FVKESK. Losses at the gene ends were 3 bases for V and 5 bases for J; bases not matched to a gene: 3. This CDR3 is 13 amino acids long. The CDR3 here is CASSQNRGTEAFF. In nucleotides, the CDR3 is TGTGCCAGCAGCCAGAACAGGGGAACTGAAGCTTTCTTT.

This chain uses TRBV6-5 with TRBJ2-7; 13 bases are shared with TRBD2. There are 15 residues in the CDR3. Germline V CDR1 and CDR2: MNHEY, SVGAGI. J was trimmed by 2 bases and V by 5 bases; bases with no gene match: 3. CDR3 DNA sequence: TGTGCCAGCAGTCTAGGACTAGCGGGGGCCTACGAGCAGTACTTC. It translates to CASSLGLAGAYEQYF.

The V and J genes are TRBV9 and TRBJ2-7; either TRBD1 or TRBD2 may fit D (5 bases each). The V end lost 4 bases, the J end lost 2 bases, and 13 bases lay between the germline ends. CDR3 length: 14 residues. Germline loops: CDR1 SGDLS, CDR2 YYNGEE. CDR3 residues: CASSPRDGTYEQYF. In nucleotides, the CDR3 is TGTGCCAGCAGCCCCCGGGACGGGACCTACGAGCAGTACTTC.

The rearrangement links TRBV7-9 to TRBJ1-4, with 8 positions matching TRBD1. This CDR3 is built from 14 residues. Per the germline V gene, CDR1 is SEHNR and CDR2 is FQNEAQ (reference sequence). V was pared by 5 bases and J by 8 bases, with 7 bases of the junction left unmatched. The CDR3 region is CASSTDRGGEKLFF. CDR3 nucleotide sequence: TGTGCCAGCAGCACCGACAGGGGAGGGGAAAAACTGTTTTTT.

CDR3 DNA sequence: TGTGCCAGCAGCCCTCAGGGGGATACGCAGTATTTT. This translates into CASSPQGDTQYF. The J gene is TRBJ2-3, the V gene TRBV7-9, with TRBD1 as a possible D gene (6 bases). The CDR3 totals 12 residues. The germline V gene encodes CDR1 SEHNR and CDR2 FQNEAQ (reference sequence). Trimming removed 5 bases from V and 6 bases from J, with 9 bases in between.

This chain connects TRBV7-2 to TRBJ2-7; no reliable D call. The germline gives CDR1 SGHTA, CDR2 FQGNSA. V was trimmed by 4 bases and J by 3 bases, leaving 7 bases between them. CDR3 length equals 12 residues. The CDR3 sequence is CASSSYNYEQYF. The CDR3 bases are TGTGCCAGCAGCTCTTACAACTACGAGCAGTACTTC.

V usage is TRBV6-5 and J usage is TRBJ2-5; no reliable D call. The CDR3 runs to 15 residues. V was cut by 0 bases and J by 4 bases, with 12 bases left in between. CDR1 and CDR2 (germline): MNHEY, SVGAGI. CDR3 sequence: CASSYSGFPGETQYF. CDR3 DNA sequence: TGTGCCAGCAGTTACTCTGGGTTTCCCGGAGAGACCCAGTACTTC.

This clone is a singleton in its sample. The rearrangement links TRBV5-4 to TRBJ2-7; D call uncertain. V gave up 5 bases and J gave up 11 bases, with 11 bases separating them. The CDR3 totals 10 residues. The germline V gene encodes CDR1 SGHNT and CDR2 YYREEE (reference sequence). DNA for the CDR3: TGTGCCAGCAGACGGATTGAGGAGTACTTC. It codes for CASRRIEEYF.

The chain is built from TRBV18 and TRBJ2-5, with D unresolved. CDR1 is KGHSH and CDR2 is LQKENI in the germline V gene. The CDR3 sequence is 10 residues long. V was trimmed by 5 bases and J by 4 bases, leaving 2 bases between them. Here the CDR3 reads CASSGETQYF. The CDR3 nucleotides are TGTGCCAGCTCAGGAGAGACCCAGTACTTC.

The gene calls are TRBV9 and TRBJ1-1; weak D call: TRBD1 (5 bases). With 0 bases removed from V and 5 bases from J, the gap between germline ends came to 8 bases. The CDR3 spans 13 residues. The germline V gene encodes CDR1 SGDLS and CDR2 YYNGEE. Here the CDR3 DNA reads TGTGCCAGCAGCGTAGGGGGGAGGACTGAAGCTTTCTTT. Translating gives CASSVGGRTEAFF.

The V call is TRBV6-1, the J call TRBJ1-5, with D possibly TRBD1 on 5 matching bases. V shed 8 bases and J shed 5 bases, with 10 bases lying between them. This CDR3 contains 12 residues. CDR1 is MNHNS, CDR2 SASEGT, per germline. The CDR3, as DNA: TGTGCCAGCCACCAGGGAGATCAGCCCCAGCATTTT. Translating it yields CASHQGDQPQHF.

This clone is a singleton in its sample. This chain joins TRBV7-2 and TRBJ2-5, with TRBD2 matching over 7 bases. The tail of the sequence fits TRBJ2-7 better, so the J call may be wrong. CDR3 size: 14 residues. Germline V gene sequence: CDR1 SGHTA, CDR2 FQGNSA. The CDR3 protein is CASSLAGGPHEQYF. The CDR3 bases are TGTGCCAGCAGCTTAGCGGGAGGGCCGCACGAGCAGTACTTC.

Only one count was recorded for this clone. This chain joins TRBV10-3 and TRBJ2-4; 10 bases are a match to TRBD2. CDR3 length: 15 amino acids. Germline assignment: CDR1 ENHRY and CDR2 SYGVKD. V was pared by 6 bases and J by 5 bases, with 7 bases of the junction left unmatched. CDR3 coding DNA: TGTGCCATCAGCGCTCTAGCGGGAGCACAAAACATTCAGTACTTC. It yields the protein CAISALAGAQNIQYF.

J is TRBJ1-2 and V is TRBV30, with D perhaps TRBD1 (5 bases). Trimming took off 0 bases at V and 6 bases at J, with 23 bases between the two ends. This CDR3 contains 17 residues. In germline, CDR1 is GTSNPN, CDR2 SVGIG (reference sequence). DNA of the CDR3: TGTGCCTGGAGTGTATCGGGTGTCGGGGGTCGAGGGGATGGCTACACCTTC. Its protein is CAWSVSGVGGRGDGYTF.

The CDR3 nucleotides are TGTGCCAGCTCACCACCTTCAGTCAACGAGCAGTACTTC. It encodes CASSPPSVNEQYF. V usage is TRBV18 and J usage is TRBJ2-7; D is ambiguous. V was trimmed by 0 bases and J by 5 bases, leaving 8 bases between them. This CDR3 has 13 residues. The germline V gene has CDR1 KGHSH and CDR2 LQKENI. Combining the CDR3 with reference TRBV18 and TRBJ2-7 gives the whole variable domain NAGVMQNPRHLVRRRGQEARLRCSPMKGHSHVYWYRQLPEEGLKFMVYLQKENIIDESGMPKERFSAEFPKEGPSILRIQQVVRGDSAAYFCASSPPSVNEQYFGPGTRLTVT.

This clone occurred once. The J gene is TRBJ1-2, the V gene TRBV4-2, with D hard to call. In germline, CDR1 is LGHNA, CDR2 YNFKEQ. This CDR3 has 15 residues. Trimming shortened V by 1 base and J by 3 bases, and 12 bases separated the two germline ends. CDR3 nucleotide sequence: TGTGCCAGCAGCCAAGTACGTCGAGAGGACTATGGCTACACCTTC. Amino acid sequence: CASSQVRREDYGYTF.

The chain is built from TRBV5-1 and TRBJ1-2, with 7 bases lining up with TRBD1. This CDR3 spans 14 amino acids. CDR1 SGHRS and CDR2 YFSETQ come from the germline V gene. After removal of 0 bases from V and 4 bases from J, the junction contained 3 bases not matched to a gene. CDR3 region: CASSLEEGAYGYTF. CDR3 sequence (DNA): TGCGCCAGCAGCTTGGAAGAGGGGGCCTATGGCTACACCTTC.

The CDR3 protein is CASRPPGTPTDTQYF. The CDR3 coding sequence is TGTGCCAGCAGACCCCCGGGGACCCCCACAGATACGCAGTATTTT. The gene calls are TRBV7-2 and TRBJ2-3; the D call may be TRBD1 or TRBD2 (5 bases each). In germline, CDR1 is SGHTA, CDR2 FQGNSA. Trimming took off 6 bases at V and 2 bases at J, with 15 bases between the two ends. The CDR3 contains 15 residues.

The chain recombines TRBV21-1 with TRBJ2-5; TRBD2 was called by the table and not checked on the DNA. TRBV21-1 is classified as a pseudogene. The CDR3 consists of 21 residues. The CDR3 coding sequence is TGTGCCAGCAGCAATCTAGGCTATCAATTGCTAGCGGGGGGCTGGGAGGAGACCCAGTACTTC. Protein: CASSNLGYQLLAGGWEETQYF.

The chain employs TRBV27 and TRBJ1-5; 10 bases agree with TRBD1. Unmatched junction bases numbered 9, after V lost 4 bases and J lost 6 bases. The CDR3 loop spans 16 amino acids. Germline CDR1 reads MNHEY; CDR2 reads SMNVEV (reference sequence). CDR3 amino acids: CASSSQTGGFGQPQHF. The CDR3 DNA sequence: TGTGCCAGCAGTTCCCAGACAGGGGGCTTTGGTCAGCCCCAGCATTTT.

The rearrangement links TRBV18 to TRBJ2-5; D possibly corresponds to TRBD2 (6 bases). Trimming cost V 8 bases and J 5 bases, with 18 bases left between them. CDR1 and CDR2 from the germline V gene are KGHSH and LQKENI. This CDR3 region has 14 residues. The CDR3 spells CASVPGGYGETQYF. CDR3 DNA: TGTGCCAGCGTCCCCGGAGGGTATGGGGAGACCCAGTACTTC.

The V and J genes are TRBV5-4 and TRBJ2-5; 9 bases line up with TRBD2. With 3 bases clipped from V and 1 base from J, the junction kept 4 bases outside the gene matches. There are 15 residues in the CDR3. Germline values: CDR1 SGHNT, CDR2 YYREEE (reference sequence). Written as DNA, the CDR3 is TGTGCCAGCAGCTCGGGACTAGCCGGCCAAGAGACCCAGTACTTC. It specifies CASSSGLAGQETQYF.

This clone was seen only once. The J gene is TRBJ2-5, the V gene TRBV7-3, with 10 bases fitting TRBD2. Germline V CDR1 and CDR2: SGHTA, FQGTGA. CDR3 length: 17 amino acids. The trim removed 7 bases at V and 7 bases at J, leaving 18 bases unmatched. As DNA, the CDR3 is TGTGCCAGCAACCCAGCGGGAGGGCCACGTGCGGTTGGGACCCAGTACTTC. It codes for CASNPAGGPRAVGTQYF.

The rearrangement joins TRBV4-3 to TRBJ2-3, with no clear D. Germline V gives CDR1 LGHNA, CDR2 YSLEER. Between the trimmed V and J ends, which lost 0 bases and 4 bases, there was a span of 8 bases. The CDR3 length is 14 residues. CDR3 sequence reads: CASSQELSPDTQYF. CDR3 in DNA: TGCGCCAGCAGCCAAGAGTTGTCCCCAGATACGCAGTATTTT.